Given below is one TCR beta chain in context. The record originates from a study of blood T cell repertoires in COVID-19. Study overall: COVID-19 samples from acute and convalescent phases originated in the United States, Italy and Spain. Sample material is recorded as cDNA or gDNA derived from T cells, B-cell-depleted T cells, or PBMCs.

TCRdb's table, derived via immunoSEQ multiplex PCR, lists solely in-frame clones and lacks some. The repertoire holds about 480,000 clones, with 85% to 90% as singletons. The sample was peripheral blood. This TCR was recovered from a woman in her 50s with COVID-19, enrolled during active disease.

The CDR3: CASSSPEEGDYGYTF. CDR3 coding DNA: TGCGCCAGCAGCTCGCCCGAGGAGGGCGACTATGGCTACACCTTC. V and J are TRBV5-1 and TRBJ1-2, with D uncertain. The germline gives CDR1 SGHRS, CDR2 YFSETQ. V was clipped by 3 bases and J by 3 bases, with 15 bases between them. The CDR3 is 15 residues long. The variable domain in full, completed from reference TRBV5-1 and TRBJ1-2, reads KAGVTQTPRYLIKTRGQQVTLSCSPISGHRSVSWYQQTPGQGLQFLFEYFSETQRNKGNFPGRFSGRQFSNSRSEMNVSTLELGDSALYLCASSSPEEGDYGYTFGSGTRLTVV.